A single sample is the source of the 8 T cell receptor beta chains below, sequenced in a study of cytomegalovirus exposure and HLA in healthy donors. Libraries were prepared by immunoSEQ multiplex PCR; TCRdb keeps only in-frame clonotypes and omits some of them. The repertoire holds some 170,000 clones, with approximately 81% as singletons. Sequenced material: PBMCs. These TCRs come from a man under 40 in good health and CMV-seropositive.

This clone was seen a single time. J is TRBJ1-6 and V is TRBV2; D uncertain. Germline assignment: CDR1 SNHLY and CDR2 FYNNEI. This CDR3 region has 17 residues. V was clipped by 8 bases and J by 0 bases, with 17 bases between them. The CDR3 loop is CASVIDTPSSYNSPLHF. The CDR3 nucleotides are TGTGCCAGCGTTATTGACACCCCGAGCTCCTATAATTCACCCCTCCACTTT.

This clone was observed a single time. The rearrangement joins TRBV19 to TRBJ2-1; 15 nucleotides agree with TRBD2. This CDR3 region has 16 residues. Germline-derived CDR1 and CDR2 are LNHDA and SQIVND (reference sequence). The junction had 7 bases not matched to a gene; V was cut back by 6 bases and J by 7 bases. The CDR3 region has the DNA TGTGCCAGTAGCGCCCCCGGGACTAGCGGGAGGAATGAGCAGTTCTTC. Its protein product is CASSAPGTSGRNEQFF.

The CDR3 region has the DNA TGCGCCAGCAGCCAAGATAGAAACGAGCAGTACTTC. Translation: CASSQDRNEQYF. The chain couples TRBV4-1 to TRBJ2-7; D is unclear. CDR1 MGHRA and CDR2 YSYEKL come from the germline V gene. Deletions cut 0 bases from V and 5 bases from J, with 5 bases between. This CDR3 contains 12 residues.

CDR3 DNA: TGTGCCAGCAGCCAGGGAAGGGGCGGGGAGCTGTTTTTT. Translating gives CASSQGRGGELFF. V usage is TRBV4-2 and J usage is TRBJ2-2, with D perhaps matching TRBD1 (5 bases). CDR1 LGHNA and CDR2 YNFKEQ come from the germline V gene. CDR3 length equals 13 residues. Trimming removed 3 bases from V and 7 bases from J, with 9 bases in between.

The gene calls are TRBV28 and TRBJ2-1, with D possibly TRBD1 on 5 matching bases. The CDR3 spans 15 residues. Trimming left V 5 bases short and J 4 bases short, with 15 bases between. CDR1 and CDR2 from the germline V gene are MDHEN and SYDVKM. The CDR3 here is CASSAQGLVYNEQFF. The CDR3, as DNA: TGTGCCAGCAGTGCGCAGGGATTAGTGTACAATGAGCAGTTCTTC. Drawing the rest from reference TRBV28 and TRBJ2-1, the complete variable domain is DVKVTQSSRYLVKRTGEKVFLECVQDMDHENMFWYRQDPGLGLRLIYFSYDVKMKEKGDIPEGYSVSREKKERFSLILESASTNQTSMYLCASSAQGLVYNEQFFGPGTRLTVL.

The chain is built from TRBV11-3 and TRBJ2-1; TRBD2 might be the D (5 bases). The CDR3 runs 13 residues. Trimming shortened V by 3 bases and J by 2 bases, and 5 bases separated the two germline ends. Germline values: CDR1 SGHNT, CDR2 YENEEA. The CDR3 bases are TGTGCCAGCAGCTTCGGGACCTACAATGAGCAGTTCTTC. It translates to CASSFGTYNEQFF.

V is TRBV9 and J is TRBJ2-7; 8 bases match TRBD2. CDR1 SGDLS and CDR2 YYNGEE come from the germline V gene. The CDR3 totals 16 residues. J lost 4 bases, V lost 0 bases, and 9 bases had no gene match. The CDR3 DNA reads as TGTGCCAGCAGCGTAGGGTCAAGCGGGAGTTTTTACGAGCAGTACTTC. It yields the protein CASSVGSSGSFYEQYF.

The rearrangement joins TRBV7-6 to TRBJ1-2; 11 bases line up with TRBD1. Per germline, CDR1 SGHVS and CDR2 FNYEAQ. This CDR3 is built from 14 residues. Trimming took 2 bases from V and 7 from J; bases not matched to a gene: 3. The CDR3 loop reads CASSLRTGGSGYTF. The CDR3 nucleotides read TGTGCCAGCAGCTTACGGACAGGGGGCTCTGGCTACACCTTC.